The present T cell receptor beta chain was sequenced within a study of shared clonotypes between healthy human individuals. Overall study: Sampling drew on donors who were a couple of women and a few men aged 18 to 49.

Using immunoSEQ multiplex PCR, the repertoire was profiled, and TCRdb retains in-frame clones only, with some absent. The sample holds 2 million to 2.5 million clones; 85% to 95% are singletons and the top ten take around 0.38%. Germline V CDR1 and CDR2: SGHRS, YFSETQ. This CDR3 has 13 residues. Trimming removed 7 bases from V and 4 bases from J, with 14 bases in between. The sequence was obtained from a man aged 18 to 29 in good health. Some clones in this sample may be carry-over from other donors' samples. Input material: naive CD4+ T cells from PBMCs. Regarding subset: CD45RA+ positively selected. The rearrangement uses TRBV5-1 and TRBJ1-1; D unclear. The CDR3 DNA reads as TGCGCCAGCCGAGTACGAGACGGCACTGAAGCTTTCTTT. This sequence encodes CASRVRDGTEAFF.